The source of this T cell receptor beta chain is a study of blood T cell repertoires in COVID-19. In the study overall: COVID-19 samples, acute and convalescent, were from the United States, Italy and Spain. From T cells, B-cell-depleted T cells, or PBMCs came the material, which was cDNA or gDNA.

Original data processing: Reference gene primer amplification gave estimated nucleated cell counts. Clones were sequenced by immunoSEQ multiplex PCR, and TCRdb holds only the in-frame ones, with some missing. That table furnishes V, J and clone size, whereas the DNA furnished D and trimming. Altogether over 300,000 clones are present, around 87% being singletons, with the ten largest covering 6.5%. This TCR was recovered from a man aged 18 to 30 with active or convalescent COVID-19. The specimen was peripheral blood.

CDR3 in amino acids: CASSQTGTENEKLFF. The CDR3 DNA follows: TGTGCCAGCAGTCAAACCGGGACAGAAAATGAAAAACTGTTTTTT. The V and J genes are TRBV2 and TRBJ1-4; TRBD1 matches 7 bases. There are 15 residues in the CDR3. Germline CDR1 is SNHLY and CDR2 is FYNNEI. Unmatched junction bases numbered 8, after V lost 5 bases and J lost 5 bases.